The 27 T cell receptor beta chains below come from one sample, sequenced in a study of siplizumab effects on memory and regulatory T cells. Assay used: immunoSEQ multiplex PCR; TCRdb lists only in-frame clones, some missing. The profile shows some 97,000 clones, 91% of them singletons. The sequencing sample was made of CD4+ T cells sorted from blood. The receptors originated from a human donor in good health. Some clones in this sample may be carry-over from other donors' samples.

This clone is a singleton in its sample. This chain uses TRBV19 with TRBJ2-7, with D tentatively TRBD1 (6 bases). CDR1 and CDR2 from the germline V gene are LNHDA and SQIVND (reference sequence). Trimming left V 5 bases short and J 3 bases short, with 17 bases between. The CDR3 is 15 amino acids. The DNA of the CDR3 is TGTGCCAGTAGTCGGGAACAGGGTGCTGGCTACGAGCAGTACTTC. The encoded protein is CASSREQGAGYEQYF.

A remark on this clone: The same CDR3 can be traced to other DNA sequences in this sample. The chain joins TRBV19 to TRBJ2-5; D assignment may be TRBD1 or TRBD2 (5 bases each). The last part of the DNA fits TRBJ2-7 better; the J call may be wrong. The CDR3 consists of 15 residues. Germline loops: CDR1 LNHDA, CDR2 SQIVND (reference sequence). CDR3 loop: CASSIVGESSYEQYF. DNA of the CDR3: TGTGCCAGTAGTATAGTAGGGGAGAGCTCCTACGAGCAGTACTTC.

The chain combines TRBV18 with TRBJ1-2; 8 bases fit TRBD1. J was trimmed by 7 bases and V by 2 bases; bases with no gene match: 6. This CDR3 is 14 amino acids long. CDR1 is KGHSH, CDR2 LQKENI, per germline. CDR3 nucleotides: TGTGCCAGCTCACCATTAGAGACAGGGGTTGGCTACACCTTC. It encodes CASSPLETGVGYTF. The full variable domain, with the rest looked up from reference TRBV18 and TRBJ1-2, is NAGVMQNPRHLVRRRGQEARLRCSPMKGHSHVYWYRQLPEEGLKFMVYLQKENIIDESGMPKERFSAEFPKEGPSILRIQQVVRGDSAAYFCASSPLETGVGYTFGSGTRLTVV.

The V call is TRBV30, the J call TRBJ2-7; 7 bases fit TRBD1. The CDR3 has 12 residues. V shed 0 bases, J shed 7 bases, and the junction held 3 bases outside the gene matches. Looked up from germline, CDR1 is GTSNPN and CDR2 is SVGIG (reference sequence). The CDR3 bases are TGTGCCTGGAGTGTATCAGGGGGAGAGCAGTACTTC. Its protein is CAWSVSGGEQYF.

The chain recombines TRBV6-6 with TRBJ2-3; D not certain. Germline V CDR1 and CDR2: MNHNY, SVGAGI (reference sequence). CDR3 size: 15 residues. V was cut by 0 bases and J by 1 base, with 8 bases left in between. CDR3 sequence (DNA): TGTGCCAGCAGTTACTCGAGGCAGGGCACAGATACGCAGTATTTT. Its translation is CASSYSRQGTDTQYF.

J is TRBJ1-1 and V is TRBV18; D is unresolved. The CDR3 length is 12 residues. Germline V lookup: CDR1 KGHSH, CDR2 LQKENI. The V and J ends lost 2 bases and 1 base respectively, with 2 bases between them. This CDR3 reads CASSPKNTEAFF. In DNA form, the CDR3 reads TGTGCCAGCTCACCAAAGAACACTGAAGCTTTCTTT.

J is TRBJ1-1 and V is TRBV7-8; D is undetermined. V was pared by 1 base and J by 2 bases, with 8 bases between. The CDR3 totals 14 residues. CDR1 is SGHVS, CDR2 FQNEAQ, per germline. The CDR3 loop is CASSLVGRNTEAFF. Here the CDR3 DNA reads TGTGCCAGCAGCTTAGTTGGCAGAAACACTGAAGCTTTCTTT.

The J gene is TRBJ2-7, the V gene TRBV7-2; 7 positions match TRBD1. The germline V gene encodes CDR1 SGHTA and CDR2 FQGNSA. The CDR3 loop spans 15 amino acids. The V segment lost 4 bases and the J segment 5 bases; nucleotides outside the gene matches: 11. For the CDR3, the DNA is TGTGCCAGCAGCTACATTGCGACAGGGCCCCACGAGCAGTACTTC. It codes for CASSYIATGPHEQYF.

The gene calls are TRBV30 and TRBJ2-3, with unresolved D. V was shortened by 1 base and J by 1 base, with 9 bases between the two germline ends. CDR1 and CDR2 (germline): GTSNPN, SVGIG (reference sequence). The CDR3 extends over 14 amino acids. This chain's CDR3 is CAWSGHPGTDTQYF. CDR3 coding DNA: TGTGCCTGGAGTGGTCATCCCGGCACAGATACGCAGTATTTT.

This chain joins TRBV29-1 and TRBJ2-7; 7 positions agree with TRBD2. Germline V gives CDR1 SQVTM, CDR2 ANQGSEA. The CDR3 spans 12 residues. V dropped 4 bases and J dropped 7; count of bases not matched to a gene: 7. Here the CDR3 DNA reads TGCAGCGTTGCACGAGGGAGGGGAGAGCAGTACTTC. Translated: CSVARGRGEQYF.

This chain links TRBV6-1 with TRBJ1-2; TRBD1 is a possible D gene (6 bases). CDR1 is MNHNS and CDR2 is SASEGT in the germline V gene. The CDR3 consists of 14 residues. Trimming cost V 1 base and J 5 bases, with 11 bases left between them. This CDR3 is CASSEEGGPYGYTF. CDR3 DNA: TGTGCCAGCAGTGAAGAGGGGGGTCCATATGGCTACACCTTC.

Only one count was recorded for this clone. This chain uses TRBV7-2 with TRBJ2-5; tentatively, D is TRBD1 (6 bases). Per germline, CDR1 SGHTA and CDR2 FQGNSA. Trimming stripped 2 bases from V and 2 bases from J, with 9 bases between. CDR3 length: 14 amino acids. The CDR3 DNA reads TGTGCCAGCAGCTTATTAGGGACACAAGAGACCCAGTACTTC. Translated, it gives CASSLLGTQETQYF.

The CDR3 spells CASRRGTAPGELFF. The CDR3 bases are TGTGCCAGCAGGCGAGGGACCGCCCCCGGGGAGCTGTTTTTT. The rearrangement joins TRBV6-5 to TRBJ2-2; either TRBD1 or TRBD2 may fit D (5 bases each). V dropped 6 bases and J dropped 6 bases, with 14 bases sitting between them. The CDR3 consists of 14 residues. Germline lookup yields CDR1 MNHEY and CDR2 SVGAGI.

This clone has just a few counts. This sequence joins TRBV14 and TRBJ1-1, with unresolved D. There are 13 residues in the CDR3. The ends were cut back, 4 bases at V and 1 base at J, with 7 bases in the middle. The V gene's germline CDR1 is SGHDN and CDR2 FVKESK. The CDR3 DNA is TGTGCCAGCAGCCTAAAGCAGAACACTGAAGCTTTCTTT. Amino acid sequence: CASSLKQNTEAFF.

J is TRBJ2-5 and V is TRBV2; TRBD2 might be the D (5 bases). Germline assignment: CDR1 SNHLY and CDR2 FYNNEI. The germline V and J ends were trimmed by 8 bases and 1 base, with 11 bases remaining between them. CDR3 size: 13 residues. The CDR3 DNA reads TGTGCCAGCGAAAGAGGGCTCCAAGAGACCCAGTACTTC. Translation: CASERGLQETQYF.

The chain combines TRBV30 with TRBJ2-5, with a tentative D call TRBD2 (6 bases). CDR3 length equals 13 residues. Looked up from germline, CDR1 is GTSNPN and CDR2 is SVGIG (reference sequence). The V end was cut by 5 bases, the J end by 5 bases, with 15 bases between. The CDR3 reads CAWDPGLSETQYF. CDR3 sequence (DNA): TGTGCCTGGGATCCGGGACTTTCGGAGACCCAGTACTTC.

This clone has only one observation. In the same sample, other DNA sequences code for this CDR3. V and J are TRBV27 and TRBJ1-1; 7 bases map to TRBD1. Germline CDR1 reads MNHEY; CDR2 reads SMNVEV (reference sequence). Unmatched junction bases numbered 7, after V lost 3 bases and J lost 6 bases. The CDR3 length is 14 residues. The CDR3 loop is CASSFGQGVAEAFF. The CDR3, as DNA: TGTGCCAGCAGTTTCGGGCAGGGGGTGGCTGAAGCTTTCTTT.

The J gene is TRBJ2-7, the V gene TRBV7-9, with a tentative D call TRBD2 (6 bases). Germline-derived CDR1 and CDR2 are SEHNR and FQNEAQ (reference sequence). Trimming pared 3 bases from V and 2 bases from J, leaving 14 bases between. The CDR3 is made up of 15 amino acids. The CDR3 coding sequence is TGTGCCAGCAGCTTTCTCGGGACTGAGGCCTACGAGCAGTACTTC. Its protein is CASSFLGTEAYEQYF.

V and J are TRBV7-9 and TRBJ1-5, with D possibly matching TRBD1 (6 bases). Per germline, CDR1 SEHNR and CDR2 FQNEAQ (reference sequence). V lost 8 bases, J lost 5 bases, and 16 bases lay in between. CDR3 length: 14 residues. The CDR3 bases are TGTGCCAGCGGGGGAGGGGGTATTGATCAGCCCCAGCATTTT. It codes for CASGGGGIDQPQHF.

This clone appeared a single time. The chain recombines TRBV6-1 with TRBJ2-3; 8 nucleotides align to TRBD1. This CDR3 is built from 16 residues. After removal of 4 bases from V and 3 bases from J, the junction contained 9 bases not matched to a gene. Germline assignment: CDR1 MNHNS and CDR2 SASEGT. The CDR3: CASSGRQGAKTDTQYF. CDR3 nucleotide sequence: TGTGCCAGCAGTGGAAGGCAGGGGGCGAAGACAGATACGCAGTATTTT.

J is TRBJ1-2 and V is TRBV5-4, with 8 bases that match TRBD1. J was trimmed by 8 bases and V by 0 bases; bases with no gene match: 6. Germline V gene data show CDR1 as SGHNT and CDR2 as YYREEE (reference sequence). CDR3 size: 14 residues. CDR3 coding DNA: TGTGCCAGCAGCTTGGGGGACAGGCTTGGCGGCTACACCTTC. Its translation: CASSLGDRLGGYTF.

The chain carries TRBV28 and TRBJ1-5; 8 bases agree with TRBD1. The CDR3 consists of 15 residues. CDR1 and CDR2 from the germline V gene are MDHEN and SYDVKM. With V trimmed by 2 bases and J by 6 bases, 6 bases remained unmatched. The CDR3 sequence is CASSLTGGLVQPQHF. Here the CDR3 DNA reads TGTGCCAGCAGTTTAACAGGGGGACTTGTTCAGCCCCAGCATTTT.

Here the CDR3 DNA reads TGTGCCAGCAGCCCCAGGAAAGGGCAAGATACGCAGTATTTT. It encodes CASSPRKGQDTQYF. The rearrangement links TRBV11-2 to TRBJ2-3, with no clear D. The CDR3 sequence is 14 residues long. From germline, CDR1 is SGHAT and CDR2 FQNNGV. V lost 5 bases, J lost 5 bases, and 14 bases lay in between. The full variable domain, completed using reference TRBV11-2 and TRBJ2-3, is EAGVAQSPRYKIIEKRQSVAFWCNPISGHATLYWYQQILGQGPKLLIQFQNNGVVDDSQLPKDRFSAERLKGVDSTLKIQPAKLEDSAVYLCASSPRKGQDTQYFGPGTRLTVL.

The V and J genes are TRBV19 and TRBJ1-5; D not certain. CDR3 length: 12 residues. Trimming removed 6 bases at V and 4 bases at J, with 7 bases between. Germline V gene sequence: CDR1 LNHDA, CDR2 SQIVND (reference sequence). CDR3 residues: CASRLGNQPQHF. As DNA, the CDR3 is TGTGCCAGTAGACTGGGAAATCAGCCCCAGCATTTT.

In this sample, this clone turned up once. This sequence joins TRBV19 and TRBJ1-1, with 7 bases that match TRBD1. The CDR3 has 13 residues. The germline V gene has CDR1 LNHDA and CDR2 SQIVND (reference sequence). J lost 8 bases, V lost 4 bases, and 7 bases had no gene match. This CDR3 is CASSTGTVEEAFF. The CDR3, as DNA: TGTGCCAGTAGTACAGGGACAGTGGAGGAAGCTTTCTTT.

The V and J genes are TRBV5-4 and TRBJ1-2; possibly TRBD1 for D (5 bases). This CDR3 contains 12 residues. The germline CDR1 and CDR2 sequences are SGHNT and YYREEE (reference sequence). Trimming cost V 6 bases and J 4 bases, with 10 bases left between them. CDR3 nucleotide sequence: TGTGCCAGCACCTGGGGGAGCTATGGCTACACCTTC. Translated, it gives CASTWGSYGYTF. Looking up the rest from reference TRBV5-4 and TRBJ1-2 gives the full variable domain: ETGVTQSPTHLIKTRGQQVTLRCSSQSGHNTVSWYQQALGQGPQFIFQYYREEENGRGNFPPRFSGLQFPNYSSELNVNALELDDSALYLCASTWGSYGYTFGSGTRLTVV.

The chain joins TRBV5-4 to TRBJ2-3; 8 bases agree with TRBD2. Germline V lookup: CDR1 SGHNT, CDR2 YYREEE (reference sequence). This CDR3 spans 17 amino acids. The junction had 15 bases not matched to a gene; V was cut back by 4 bases and J by 5 bases. CDR3 in DNA: TGTGCCAGCAGCGACGTCCCCACGGGAGGGAGGAAAGATACGCAGTATTTT. Protein: CASSDVPTGGRKDTQYF.